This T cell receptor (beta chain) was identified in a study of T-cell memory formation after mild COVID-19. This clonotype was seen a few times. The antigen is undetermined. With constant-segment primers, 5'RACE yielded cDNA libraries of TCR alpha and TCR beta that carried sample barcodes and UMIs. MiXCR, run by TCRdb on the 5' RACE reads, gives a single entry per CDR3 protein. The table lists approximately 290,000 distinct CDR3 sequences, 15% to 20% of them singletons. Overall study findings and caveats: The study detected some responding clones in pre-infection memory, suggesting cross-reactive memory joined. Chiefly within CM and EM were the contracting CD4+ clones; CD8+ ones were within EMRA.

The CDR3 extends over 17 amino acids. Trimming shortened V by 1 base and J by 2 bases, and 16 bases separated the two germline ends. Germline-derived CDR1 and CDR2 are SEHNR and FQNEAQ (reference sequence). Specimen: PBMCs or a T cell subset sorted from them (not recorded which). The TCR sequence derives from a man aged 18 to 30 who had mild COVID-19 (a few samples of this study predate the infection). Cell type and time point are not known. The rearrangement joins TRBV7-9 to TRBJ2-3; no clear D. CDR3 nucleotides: TGTGCCAGCAGCTTAGTCTTAAGCAGTGGTAACACAGATACGCAGTATTTT. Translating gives CASSLVLSSGNTDTQYF.